The 6 T cell receptor beta chains reported below all come from one sample, sequenced in a study of radiation and T cells in renal cell carcinoma. Clones were read by immunoSEQ multiplex PCR, and TCRdb kept only the in-frame ones, dropping some. Here the sample spans about 130,000 clones, about 88% being singletons. Time point defined: baseline pretreatment blood. As to treatment: 15 Gy SBRT to primary tumor, nephrectomy 4 weeks later. This sample comprised blood, obtained from a patient whose treatment included radiotherapy and nephrectomy. The source is a woman aged 50 to 60 with renal cell carcinoma.

The genes are TRBV19 and TRBJ2-7; D perhaps matches TRBD1 (6 bases). Trimming removed 3 bases from V and 0 bases from J, with 9 bases in between. Per germline, CDR1 LNHDA and CDR2 SQIVND (reference sequence). There are 14 residues in the CDR3. The CDR3 region is CASSMDSPSYEQYF. Written as DNA, the CDR3 is TGTGCCAGTAGTATGGACAGCCCCTCCTACGAGCAGTACTTC.

The gene calls are TRBV6-1 and TRBJ2-2; D perhaps matches TRBD2 (6 bases). In germline, CDR1 is MNHNS, CDR2 SASEGT. CDR3 length: 15 residues. V was trimmed by 4 bases and J by 7 bases, leaving 16 bases between them. CDR3 sequence (DNA): TGTGCCAGCAGTGGAGGCGGGGTTCAGGGCGGGGAGCTGTTTTTT. Its translation: CASSGGGVQGGELFF.

The chain joins TRBV18 to TRBJ2-7, with 7 bases matching TRBD1. CDR1 is KGHSH, CDR2 LQKENI, per germline. The V gene end was trimmed by 2 bases and the J gene end by 4 bases; junction bases not matched to a gene: 5. The CDR3 contains 14 residues. CDR3: CASSPEDRVYEQYF. The CDR3 nucleotides read TGTGCCAGCTCACCAGAAGACAGGGTATACGAGCAGTACTTC.

This chain connects TRBV27 to TRBJ1-6; the D is unclear. Germline-derived CDR1 and CDR2 are MNHEY and SMNVEV (reference sequence). The CDR3 is 15 residues long. Trimming pared 4 bases from V and 5 bases from J, leaving 12 bases between. As DNA, the CDR3 is TGTGCCAGCAGTTCCCCGGGGTGGGATAATTCACCCCTCCACTTT. This sequence encodes CASSSPGWDNSPLHF.

On this clone itself: Other nucleotide sequences in the sample specify the same CDR3. This rearrangement joins TRBV5-1 to TRBJ1-6; TRBD1 aligns across 9 bases. V trimming: 4 bases; J trimming: 10 bases; junction bases outside the gene matches: 6. The CDR3 spans 14 residues. Germline CDR1 is SGHRS and CDR2 is YFSETQ. The CDR3 nucleotides are TGCGCCAGCAGCCCGGGACAGGGAGGATCACCCCTCCACTTT. This codes for CASSPGQGGSPLHF.

V is TRBV7-2 and J is TRBJ2-4; D might be TRBD2 (5 bases). CDR1 is SGHTA and CDR2 is FQGNSA in the germline V gene. CDR3 length equals 16 residues. The V gene lost 5 bases and the J gene lost 1 base, with 15 bases spanning the gap. The chain's CDR3 is CASSGTRMGAKNIQYF. DNA of the CDR3: TGTGCCAGCAGCGGTACTAGGATGGGGGCCAAAAACATTCAGTACTTC. Filled out from reference TRBV7-2 and TRBJ2-4, the complete variable domain reads GAGVSQSPSNKVTEKGKDVELRCDPISGHTALYWYRQSLGQGLEFLIYFQGNSAPDKSGLPSDRFSAERTGGSVSTLTIQRTQQEDSAVYLCASSGTRMGAKNIQYFGAGTRLSVL.